This TCR beta chain was identified in a study of shared clonotypes between healthy human individuals. TCRdb's table, derived via immunoSEQ multiplex PCR, lists solely in-frame clones and lacks some. The table lists about 1.5 million clones, roughly 96% of them singletons. Trimming removed 9 bases from V and 2 bases from J, with 11 bases in between. The germline V gene encodes CDR1 SGHAT and CDR2 FQNNGV. The CDR3 runs to 12 residues. The sequenced sample consisted of naive CD4+ T cells sorted from blood. Subset noted: CD45RA+ positively selected. This clonotype originated in a man aged 25 to 45 in good health. The chain links TRBV11-2 to TRBJ2-7; D unclear. The DNA for the CDR3 is TGTGCCAGTCGGCGCGGTACCTACGAGCAGTACTTC. Its translation is CASRRGTYEQYF.